The sequence of this T cell receptor (beta chain) was determined in a study of cytomegalovirus exposure and HLA in healthy donors. About the study: In an earlier analysis, 117 million unique TCR beta sequences were found from some 170 million T cells. As released early, the data held roughly 85 million unique TCRs from HLA-typed donors. Overall study findings and caveats: Indistinguishable V segments such as TRBV6-2 and TRBV6-3 were excluded. Productive status was seen about 90% or about 30% of the time for most TCR beta V segments in an earlier analysis.

This PCR relied on a set of 60 Vbeta primers and 13 Jbeta primers. TCRdb's copy holds only in-frame clones and misses some; the assay was immunoSEQ multiplex PCR. This sample carries about 200,000 clones, approximately 85% of them seen once, and the ten largest clones take 1.5% to 2%. With respect to this clone: Its antigen is undetermined.

With 9 bases removed from V and 1 base from J, the gap between germline ends came to 18 bases. The CDR3 runs 15 residues. CDR1 MNHEY and CDR2 SVGAGI come from the germline V gene. The J gene is TRBJ1-2, the V gene TRBV6-5, with D perhaps matching TRBD1 (5 bases). The clonotype originates from a man younger than 35 in good health and CMV-seronegative. The sequencing input was PBMCs. Here the CDR3 reads CASFSGQLINYGYTF. In nucleotides, the CDR3 is TGTGCCAGTTTTAGCGGACAATTGATTAACTATGGCTACACCTTC.